A single sample is the source of the 27 T cell receptor beta chains below, sequenced in a study of blood T cell repertoires in COVID-19. Here immunoSEQ multiplex PCR was the method, and the copy in TCRdb shows in-frame clones only, minus some. Among about 70,000 clones listed, 80% were seen once. Sequenced input: peripheral blood. The receptors shown here come from a man between 65 and 85 years old who had recovered from COVID-19.

The V call is TRBV10-3, the J call TRBJ2-1, with 10 bases fitting TRBD2. The CDR3 extends over 17 amino acids. CDR1 is ENHRY and CDR2 is SYGVKD in the germline V gene. V was pared by 5 bases and J by 7 bases, with 14 bases of the junction left unmatched. The CDR3 reads CAISRSSGRASFNEQFF. The DNA of the CDR3 is TGTGCCATCAGTAGGTCTAGCGGGAGAGCGAGTTTTAATGAGCAGTTCTTC.

The chain couples TRBV9 to TRBJ1-1; 8 nucleotides agree with TRBD1. The CDR3 is 14 residues long. Germline values: CDR1 SGDLS, CDR2 YYNGEE. J lost 0 bases, V lost 3 bases, and 1 base had no gene match. The DNA for the CDR3 is TGTGCCAGCAGCGCACAGGGGGTGAACACTGAAGCTTTCTTT. Translation: CASSAQGVNTEAFF.

The chain recombines TRBV28 with TRBJ1-2; 9 bases are a match to TRBD1. Germline assignment: CDR1 MDHEN and CDR2 SYDVKM. CDR3 length equals 16 residues. V was clipped by 1 base and J by 7 bases; unmatched bases: 10. CDR3 bases: TGTGCCAGCAGTTTATCCCGGGGGACAGGGACAATTGGCTACACCTTC. Translated, it gives CASSLSRGTGTIGYTF.

The chain recombines TRBV19 with TRBJ2-1, with TRBD2 identical over 10 bases. J gave up 0 bases and V 7 bases, and 6 bases lay outside the gene matches. Per germline, CDR1 LNHDA and CDR2 SQIVND (reference sequence). This CDR3 has 16 residues. CDR3 nucleotide sequence: TGTGCCAGTATGTCGAGCGGGGGGGACTCCTACAATGAGCAGTTCTTC. This encodes CASMSSGGDSYNEQFF.

V and J are TRBV7-2 and TRBJ1-2; 9 positions match TRBD1. Germline CDR1 and CDR2: SGHTA and FQGNSA. V was clipped by 5 bases and J by 8 bases; unmatched bases: 15. This CDR3 comprises 16 residues. The CDR3 loop reads CASSPGGQGISEGYTF. CDR3 bases: TGTGCCAGCAGCCCTGGGGGACAGGGCATATCGGAAGGCTACACCTTC.

The rearrangement links TRBV19 to TRBJ2-1; 8 nucleotides align to TRBD1. Germline trimming cut 7 bases from V and 4 bases from J; bases unmatched to any gene: 9. Per germline, CDR1 LNHDA and CDR2 SQIVND (reference sequence). The CDR3 has 15 residues. For the CDR3, the DNA is TGTGCCAGTACCGACGGGACAGGAGGGTACAATGAGCAGTTCTTC. Its translation is CASTDGTGGYNEQFF.

V is TRBV3-1 (or the pseudogene TRBV3-2) and J is TRBJ1-6; 8 bases align to TRBD1. V shed 0 bases, J shed 8 bases, and the junction held 3 bases outside the gene matches. The germline V gene has CDR1 LGHDT and CDR2 YNNKEL (reference sequence). The CDR3 is 15 amino acids. CDR3 DNA: TGTGCCAGCAGCCAAGACGGGGACAGGCATTCACCCCTCCACTTT. Its translation: CASSQDGDRHSPLHF.

CDR3 protein: CAWTATYEQYF. The DNA for the CDR3 is TGTGCCTGGACCGCTACCTACGAGCAGTACTTC. The J gene is TRBJ2-7, the V gene TRBV30; no clear D. There are 11 residues in the CDR3. CDR1 and CDR2 from the germline V gene are GTSNPN and SVGIG (reference sequence). V was pared by 4 bases and J by 2 bases, with 6 bases between.

This chain uses TRBV5-1 with TRBJ2-5; 8 nucleotides match TRBD1. With V trimmed by 2 bases and J by 3 bases, 9 bases remained unmatched. This CDR3 is built from 16 residues. CDR1 is SGHRS and CDR2 is YFSETQ in the germline V gene. In nucleotides, the CDR3 is TGCGCCAGCAGCTTAAAAGGACAGGGAGCAGAAGAGACCCAGTACTTC. This translates into CASSLKGQGAEETQYF.

This rearrangement joins TRBV10-3 to TRBJ2-3; TRBD1 aligns across 12 bases. The CDR3 loop spans 17 amino acids. Germline V CDR1 and CDR2: ENHRY, SYGVKD. Trimming took 5 bases from V and 5 from J; bases not matched to a gene: 11. As DNA, the CDR3 is TGTGCCATCAGTTTATACGGGACAGGGGGCGAAGGAGATACGCAGTATTTT. Translating it yields CAISLYGTGGEGDTQYF.

Details on this clone: The junction and the germline gene differ at one end; a read error may be behind it. The gene calls are TRBV6-5 and TRBJ1-1, with unresolved D. This CDR3 is 14 amino acids long. From germline, CDR1 is MNHEY and CDR2 SVGAGI. In nucleotides, the CDR3 is TGTGCCATCAGTTACGAGACTCTTAACACTGAAGCTTTCTTT. It translates to CAISYETLNTEAFF.

J is TRBJ2-1 and V is TRBV19, with TRBD1 matching over 8 bases. Germline V gene sequence: CDR1 LNHDA, CDR2 SQIVND (reference sequence). The CDR3 spans 14 residues. Trimming took 4 bases from V and 8 from J; bases not matched to a gene: 7. The CDR3 sequence: CASSSGTGGYEQFF. As DNA, the CDR3 is TGTGCCAGTAGTAGCGGGACAGGTGGGTATGAGCAGTTCTTC.

The chain employs TRBV27 and TRBJ2-3; possible D gene TRBD2, 6 bases. V was cut by 3 bases and J by 0 bases, with 19 bases left in between. The V gene's germline CDR1 is MNHEY and CDR2 SMNVEV (reference sequence). This CDR3 is 18 amino acids long. The CDR3 sequence: CASSFAGTRMPSTDTQYF. CDR3 DNA sequence: TGTGCCAGCAGTTTTGCGGGAACGAGAATGCCTAGCACAGATACGCAGTATTTT.

This chain joins TRBV20-1 and TRBJ2-1; no clear D gene. The CDR3 contains 10 residues. Germline V gene data show CDR1 as DFQATT and CDR2 as SNEGSKA (reference sequence). With 3 bases removed from V and 6 bases from J, the gap between germline ends came to 3 bases. The chain's CDR3 is CSASVNEQFF. The CDR3 DNA reads as TGCAGTGCTAGCGTCAATGAGCAGTTCTTC.

The chain combines TRBV27 with TRBJ1-1; D is unclear. CDR1 and CDR2 (germline): MNHEY, SMNVEV (reference sequence). This CDR3 contains 15 residues. The V and J ends lost 3 bases and 0 bases respectively, with 11 bases between them. The CDR3 is CASSLEGPLNTEAFF. DNA of the CDR3: TGTGCCAGCAGTTTGGAGGGTCCCCTGAACACTGAAGCTTTCTTT.

The chain links TRBV14 to TRBJ2-2; no reliable D call. CDR1 and CDR2 (germline): SGHDN, FVKESK. Trimming removed 4 bases from V and 8 bases from J, with 11 bases in between. The CDR3 runs 13 residues. CDR3 loop: CASSPQQRGELFF. CDR3 coding DNA: TGTGCCAGCAGCCCCCAACAAAGAGGGGAGCTGTTTTTT.

In nucleotides, the CDR3 is TGTGCCAGCAGCTTGGGCAGTTACGAGCAGTACTTC. This codes for CASSLGSYEQYF. The chain is built from TRBV7-8 and TRBJ2-7, with unresolved D. CDR3 length equals 12 residues. Germline CDR1 SGHVS, CDR2 FQNEAQ. The V gene lost 3 bases and the J gene lost 4 bases, with 7 bases spanning the gap.

The CDR3 DNA reads TGTGCCAGCAGCGTAGAGGGAGGGAGCGGGGAGCTGTTTTTT. It encodes CASSVEGGSGELFF. This chain uses TRBV9 with TRBJ2-2; 7 nucleotides agree with TRBD2. CDR1 SGDLS and CDR2 YYNGEE come from the germline V gene. This CDR3 has 14 amino acids. V lost 0 bases, J lost 7 bases, and 3 bases stayed unmatched.

The gene calls are TRBV10-3 and TRBJ1-5; weak D call: TRBD1 (5 bases). The V gene lost 2 bases and the J gene lost 4 bases, with 6 bases spanning the gap. Germline V gene sequence: CDR1 ENHRY, CDR2 SYGVKD. This CDR3 spans 13 amino acids. CDR3 DNA sequence: TGTGCCATCAGTGAGCCAGGGAATCAGCCCCAGCATTTT. Its translation: CAISEPGNQPQHF.

The gene calls are TRBV11-2 and TRBJ1-1; no clear D gene. Trimming shortened V by 2 bases and J by 5 bases, and 15 bases separated the two germline ends. The CDR3 has 15 amino acids. Germline CDR1 SGHAT, CDR2 FQNNGV. The CDR3 spells CASSLNEGTGTEAFF. For the CDR3, the DNA is TGTGCCAGCAGCTTAAATGAGGGTACGGGAACTGAAGCTTTCTTT.

V gene TRBV6-2 or TRBV6-3 combines with J gene TRBJ2-2; weak D call: TRBD1 (5 bases). CDR1 is MNHEY and CDR2 is SVGEGT in the germline V gene. The ends were cut back, 0 bases at V and 6 bases at J, with 8 bases in the middle. The CDR3 has 14 residues. The CDR3 region is CASSYSTRAGELFF. In DNA, the CDR3 is TGTGCCAGCAGTTACTCGACCAGGGCCGGGGAGCTGTTTTTT.

This CDR3 is CASSLADNSPLHF. CDR3 bases: TGTGCCAGCAGCTTAGCCGATAATTCACCCCTCCACTTT. The chain carries TRBV7-2 and TRBJ1-6, with no clear D. The ends were cut back, 0 bases at V and 5 bases at J, with 2 bases in the middle. This CDR3 has 13 residues. Germline CDR1 and CDR2: SGHTA and FQGNSA.

This chain connects TRBV6-5 to TRBJ2-2; maybe TRBD2 (6 bases). V was cut by 5 bases and J by 5 bases, with 12 bases left in between. Germline CDR1 is MNHEY and CDR2 is SVGAGI. The CDR3 length is 14 residues. CDR3 region: CASSPRRGTGELFF. The CDR3, as DNA: TGTGCCAGCAGTCCCCGGAGGGGTACCGGGGAGCTGTTTTTT.

V and J are TRBV3-1 (or the pseudogene TRBV3-2) and TRBJ1-1; D perhaps matches TRBD1 (6 bases). Germline loops: CDR1 LGHDT, CDR2 YNNKEL (reference sequence). The CDR3 is 13 residues long. The ends were cut back, 5 bases at V and 5 bases at J, with 12 bases in the middle. CDR3 sequence (DNA): TGTGCCAGCAGCTATACCACAGGGACTGAAGCTTTCTTT. Its translation: CASSYTTGTEAFF.

The gene calls are TRBV5-6 and TRBJ2-2; no definite D call. V dropped 1 base and J dropped 5 bases, with 9 bases sitting between them. The CDR3 totals 14 residues. Germline V CDR1 and CDR2: SGHDT, YYEEEE. This CDR3 reads CASSLSLSTGELFF. The DNA of the CDR3 is TGTGCCAGCAGCTTGTCCCTGTCTACCGGGGAGCTGTTTTTT.

V and J are TRBV12-3 or TRBV12-4 and TRBJ1-5, with D hard to call. Trimming took 9 bases from V and 2 from J, leaving 11 bases between them. The CDR3 totals 13 residues. Here the CDR3 reads CASQALGNQPQHF. The CDR3 DNA is TGTGCCAGTCAGGCCCTCGGCAATCAGCCCCAGCATTTT.

J is TRBJ2-5 and V is TRBV11-3; TRBD1 matches 9 bases. V shed 5 bases, J shed 5 bases, and the junction held 9 bases outside the gene matches. The CDR3 is 15 residues long. CDR1 and CDR2 from the germline V gene are SGHNT and YENEEA. The CDR3 sequence: CASSLRTGAEETQYF. DNA for the CDR3: TGTGCCAGCAGCCTTAGGACAGGGGCTGAGGAGACCCAGTACTTC.